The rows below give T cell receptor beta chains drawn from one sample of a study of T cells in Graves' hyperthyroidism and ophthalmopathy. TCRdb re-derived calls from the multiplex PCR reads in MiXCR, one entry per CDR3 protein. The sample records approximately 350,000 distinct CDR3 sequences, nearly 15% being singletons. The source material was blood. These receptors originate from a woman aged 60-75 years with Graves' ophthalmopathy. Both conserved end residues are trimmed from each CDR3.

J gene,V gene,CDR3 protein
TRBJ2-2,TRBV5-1,ASSPETSGNTGELF
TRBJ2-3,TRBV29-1,SVEDLQGPDTQY
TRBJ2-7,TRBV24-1,ATSATPGYGQY
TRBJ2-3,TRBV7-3,ASSPISSTDTQY
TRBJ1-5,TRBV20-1,SAREEQGPLPQH
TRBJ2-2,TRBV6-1,ASTRAGEGTGELF
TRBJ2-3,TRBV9,ASSPQWGPDTQY
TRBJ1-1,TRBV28,ASSPTVSGISEAF
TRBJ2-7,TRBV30,AWSVRTSGRALVEQY
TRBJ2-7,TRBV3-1,ASSQDNGGRSHYSYEQY
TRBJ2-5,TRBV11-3,ASSRDTTETQY